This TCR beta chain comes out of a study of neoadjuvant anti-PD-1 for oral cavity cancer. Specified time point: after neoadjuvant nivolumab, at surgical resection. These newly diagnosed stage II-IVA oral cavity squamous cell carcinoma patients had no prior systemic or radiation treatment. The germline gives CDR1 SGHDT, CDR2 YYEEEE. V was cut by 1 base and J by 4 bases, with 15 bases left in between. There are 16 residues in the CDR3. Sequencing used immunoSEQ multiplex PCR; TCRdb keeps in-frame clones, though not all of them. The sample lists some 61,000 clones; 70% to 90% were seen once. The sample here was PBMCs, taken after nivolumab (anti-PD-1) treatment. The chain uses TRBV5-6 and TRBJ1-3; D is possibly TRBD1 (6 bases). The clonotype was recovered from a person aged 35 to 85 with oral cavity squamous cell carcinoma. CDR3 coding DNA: TGTGCCAGCAGCTTGACCTCAGGGGTGACGGGAAACACCATATATTTT. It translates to CASSLTSGVTGNTIYF.